This T cell receptor (beta chain) was identified during a study of OX40 agonist ivuxolimab in advanced cancers. Study as a whole: Patient treatment consisted of intravenous ivuxolimab administration every 2 weeks at 0.01 to 10 mg/kg. Patients in dose escalation had liver, melanoma, kidney or head and neck cancers. Patients with prior anti-PD-1, anti-PD-L1 or anti-CTLA-4 therapy were eligible; 40% had some.

Germline lookup yields CDR1 SGHDT and CDR2 YYEEEE. V dropped 5 bases and J dropped 7 bases, with 12 bases sitting between them. The CDR3 runs 13 residues. Of note for this clone: The antigen is unknown.

Findings and limits, study-wide: Clonal expansion by week 6 occurred in CD4+ and CD8+ blood T cells (at 0.1 to 3.0 mg/kg).

Repertoires were generated with immunoSEQ multiplex PCR, while TCRdb's copy carries only in-frame clones and drops some. The data hold tens of thousands of clones, with more than 85% observed a single time. This chain joins TRBV5-6 and TRBJ1-4; weak D call: TRBD1 (6 bases). The sample in question was CD4+ or CD8+ T cells sorted from blood, obtained in a trial of the OX40 agonist ivuxolimab. This TCR was recovered from an adult with an advanced solid tumor such as melanoma, head and neck, liver or kidney cancer. The CDR3 loop is CASRATGFEKLFF. The CDR3 DNA reads as TGTGCCAGCAGGGCAACAGGGTTTGAAAAACTGTTTTTT.